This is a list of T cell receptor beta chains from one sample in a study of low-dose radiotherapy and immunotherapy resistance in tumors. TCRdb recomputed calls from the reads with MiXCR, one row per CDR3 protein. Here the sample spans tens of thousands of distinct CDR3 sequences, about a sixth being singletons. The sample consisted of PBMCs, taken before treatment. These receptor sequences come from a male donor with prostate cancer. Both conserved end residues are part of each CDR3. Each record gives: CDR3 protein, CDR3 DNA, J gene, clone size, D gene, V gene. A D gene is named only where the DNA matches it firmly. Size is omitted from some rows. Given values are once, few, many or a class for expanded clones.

CASRALGWETQYF	TGTGCCAGCAGAGCCCTGGGTTGGGAGACCCAGTACTTC	TRBJ2-5	many	-	TRBV12-3/TRBV12-4
CASNPGGGAGEAFF	TGTGCCAGCAACCCGGGGGGGGGGGCTGGTGAAGCTTTCTTT	TRBJ1-1	many	-	TRBV5-5
CASSEEYLAGARSYNEQFF	TGCGCCAGCAGCGAAGAGTATCTAGCGGGGGCCCGCTCCTACAATGAGCAGTTCTTC	TRBJ2-1	many	TRBD2	TRBV4-1
CASSILLDTEAFF	TGCGCCAGCAGCATACTACTAGACACTGAAGCTTTCTTT	TRBJ1-1	many	-	TRBV5-1
CASSSLPGGNSYEQYF	TGTGCCAGCAGCTCCCTACCCGGGGGGAACTCCTACGAGCAGTACTTC	TRBJ2-7	many	TRBD2	TRBV7-2
CASSPRTIGTNTEAFF	TGCGCCAGCAGCCCCCGGACCATAGGAACGAACACTGAAGCTTTCTTT	TRBJ1-1	many	-	TRBV5-1
CSVKKGQAYYEQYF	TGCAGTGTAAAGAAAGGACAGGCTTACTACGAGCAGTACTTC	TRBJ2-7	many	TRBD1	TRBV20-1
CAWTSSGNTIYF	TGTGCCTGGACGAGCTCTGGAAACACCATATATTTT	TRBJ1-3	many	-	TRBV30
CASSWTSGGDTQYF	TGTGCCAGCAGCTGGACTAGCGGTGGAGATACGCAGTATTTT	TRBJ2-3	many	TRBD2	TRBV13
CASSTGHVPRETQYF	TGTGCCAGCAGCACTGGACATGTCCCTCGGGAGACCCAGTACTTC	TRBJ2-5	-	-	TRBV7-9
CASSSWTSGGAGTQYF	TGTGCCAGCAGCTCATGGACTAGCGGGGGGGCCGGTACGCAGTATTTT	TRBJ2-3	-	TRBD2	TRBV13
CASSLEQGGSYGYTF	TGTGCCAGCAGCTTAGAACAGGGGGGCTCCTATGGCTACACCTTC	TRBJ1-2	many	TRBD1	TRBV5-5
CASSEETGAGEQFF	TGTGCCAGCAGTGAGGAAACAGGGGCGGGTGAGCAGTTCTTC	TRBJ2-1	few	TRBD1	TRBV2
CSARDLSGGSDTQYF	TGCAGTGCTAGAGATCTTAGCGGGGGGTCAGATACGCAGTATTTT	TRBJ2-3	many	TRBD2	TRBV20-1
CASSQRAGRTDTQYF	TGTGCCAGCAGCCAACGGGCCGGGCGCACAGATACGCAGTATTTT	TRBJ2-3	many	-	TRBV3-1
CAWSPMNTEAFF	TGTGCCTGGAGCCCAATGAACACTGAAGCTTTCTTT	TRBJ1-1	many	-	TRBV30
CASSQPGGNSPLHF	TGTGCCAGCAGCCAACCGGGAGGGAATTCACCCCTCCACTTT	TRBJ1-6	few	-	TRBV3-1
CANPSNRGTITVEQYF	TGTGCCAACCCGTCAAACAGGGGTACTATCACCGTCGAGCAGTACTTC	TRBJ2-7	many	TRBD1	TRBV6-6
CASSAQTGGLNTEAFF	TGTGCCAGCAGCGCCCAGACAGGGGGTTTGAACACTGAAGCTTTCTTT	TRBJ1-1	-	TRBD1	TRBV6-6
CATRNLRTGLSYEQYF	TGTGCCACCAGGAACCTGAGGACAGGGCTCTCCTACGAGCAGTACTTC	TRBJ2-7	many	TRBD1	TRBV24-1
CASSRANTEAFF	TGTGCCAGCAGCCGTGCAAACACTGAAGCTTTCTTT	TRBJ1-1	many	-	TRBV5-1
CASSAKDSRLNTEAFF	TGTGCCAGCAGTGCTAAGGACAGCCGCCTGAACACTGAAGCTTTCTTT	TRBJ1-1	many	-	TRBV2
CASSQGPPDTEAFF	TGTGCCAGCAGCCAAGGCCCCCCCGACACTGAAGCTTTCTTT	TRBJ1-1	many	-	TRBV3-1
CASSLSSGGQETQYF	TGTGCCAGCAGCTTGTCTAGCGGGGGGCAAGAGACCCAGTACTTC	TRBJ2-5	many	TRBD2	TRBV7-6
CASSLDGGAFNEQFF	TGTGCCAGCAGTTTGGACGGGGGGGCCTTCAATGAGCAGTTCTTC	TRBJ2-1	-	TRBD2	TRBV27
CASSQDRGDYGYTF	TGTGCCAGCAGTCAGGACAGGGGGGACTATGGCTACACCTTC	TRBJ1-2	many	TRBD1	TRBV12-3/TRBV12-4
CASSQEGMWGASGANVLTF	TGTGCCAGCAGCCAAGAGGGTATGTGGGGGGCCTCTGGGGCCAACGTCCTGACTTTC	TRBJ2-6	many	-	TRBV3-1